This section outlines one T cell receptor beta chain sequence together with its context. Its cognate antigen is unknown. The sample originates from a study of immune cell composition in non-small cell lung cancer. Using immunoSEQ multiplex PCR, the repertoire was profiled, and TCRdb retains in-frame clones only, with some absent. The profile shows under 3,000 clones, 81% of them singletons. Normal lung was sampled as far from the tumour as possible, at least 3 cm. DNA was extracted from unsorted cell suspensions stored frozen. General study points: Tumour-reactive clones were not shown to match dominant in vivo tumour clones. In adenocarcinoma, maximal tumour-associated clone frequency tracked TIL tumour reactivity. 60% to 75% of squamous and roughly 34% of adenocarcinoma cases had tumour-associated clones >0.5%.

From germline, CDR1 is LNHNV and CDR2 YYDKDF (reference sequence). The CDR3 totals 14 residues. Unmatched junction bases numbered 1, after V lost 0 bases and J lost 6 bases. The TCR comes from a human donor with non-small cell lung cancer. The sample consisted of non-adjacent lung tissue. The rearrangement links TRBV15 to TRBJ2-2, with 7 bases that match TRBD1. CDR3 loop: CATSRDRGPGELFF. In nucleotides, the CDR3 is TGTGCCACCAGCAGAGATAGGGGGCCCGGGGAGCTGTTTTTT.